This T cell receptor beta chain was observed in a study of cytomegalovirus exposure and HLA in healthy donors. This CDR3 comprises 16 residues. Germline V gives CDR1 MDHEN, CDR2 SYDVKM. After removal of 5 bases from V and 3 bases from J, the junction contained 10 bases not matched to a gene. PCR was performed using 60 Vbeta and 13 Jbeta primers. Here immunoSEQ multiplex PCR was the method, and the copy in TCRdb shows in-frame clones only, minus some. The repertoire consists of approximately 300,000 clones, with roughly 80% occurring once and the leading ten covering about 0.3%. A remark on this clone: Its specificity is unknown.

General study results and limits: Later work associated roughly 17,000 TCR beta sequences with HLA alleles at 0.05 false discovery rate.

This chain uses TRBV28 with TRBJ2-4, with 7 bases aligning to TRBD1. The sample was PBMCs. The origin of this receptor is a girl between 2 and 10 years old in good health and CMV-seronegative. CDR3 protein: CASSSDRATVKNIQYF. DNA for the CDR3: TGTGCCAGCAGTAGCGACAGGGCGACGGTCAAAAACATTCAGTACTTC.